The 17 T cell receptor beta chains given below trace back to one sample, sequenced in a study of T cells in Graves' hyperthyroidism and ophthalmopathy. Regions amplified from RNA transcripts were the TCR beta CDR3 regions. The primer set for the first-round RT-PCR of the TCR CDR3 was HTBI. TCRdb re-analysed the multiplex PCR reads in MiXCR, keeping a single row per CDR3 protein. This repertoire shows roughly 510,000 distinct CDR3 sequences, roughly 20% found once; its top ten account for more than 25%. Material: blood. The receptors shown here come from a man between 18 and 35 years old with Graves' hyperthyroidism.

In this sample, this clonotype turned up a few times. The CDR3 protein is CASSLVRAGANVLTF. CDR3 in DNA: TGTGCCAGCAGCTTGGTGCGGGCCGGGGCCAACGTCCTGACTTTC. The gene calls are TRBV11-2 and TRBJ2-6, with D possibly TRBD2 on 5 matching bases. This CDR3 region has 15 residues. V was trimmed by 3 bases and J by 4 bases, leaving 10 bases between them. Per the germline V gene, CDR1 is SGHAT and CDR2 is FQNNGV.

The chain combines TRBV12-5 with TRBJ2-7; 7 bases align to TRBD2. Trimming took 4 bases from V and 7 from J; bases not matched to a gene: 13. The CDR3 covers 15 residues. CDR1 and CDR2 from the germline V gene are LGHNT and FRNRAP. CDR3 amino acids: CASGWDYGASREQYF. The CDR3 DNA follows: TGTGCTAGTGGTTGGGACTATGGGGCGTCGAGGGAGCAGTACTTC.

The table lists this clonotype with many counts. This chain connects TRBV28 to TRBJ1-5; D ambiguous. CDR1 is MDHEN, CDR2 SYDVKM, per germline. The CDR3 spans 14 residues. The ends were cut back, 3 bases at V and 2 bases at J, with 8 bases in the middle. CDR3 amino acids: CASSFVQRNQPQHF. The CDR3, as DNA: TGTGCCAGCAGTTTTGTACAGCGCAATCAGCCCCAGCATTTT.

Worth noting for this clonotype: A junction boundary mismatches the germline segment, possibly from a read error. V is TRBV5-1 and J is TRBJ1-2, with no clear D. This CDR3 has 12 residues. Germline-derived CDR1 and CDR2 are SGHRS and YFSETQ. The CDR3 DNA follows: TGCGCCAGCAGCTTGGCAGGTGACGGCTACATCTTC. It yields the protein CASSLAGDGYIF. The full variable domain, in which reference TRBV5-1 and TRBJ1-2 provide the parts outside the CDR3, is KAGVTQTPRYLIKTRGQQVTLSCSPISGHRSVSWYQQTPGQGLQFLFEYFSETQRNKGNFPGRFSGRQFSNSRSEMNVSTLELGDSALYLCASSLAGDGYIFGSGTRLTVV.

This clonotype was seen many times. The rearrangement joins TRBV7-9 to TRBJ2-7; D remains ambiguous. Germline assignment: CDR1 SEHNR and CDR2 FQNEAQ (reference sequence). Trimming took off 6 bases at V and 2 bases at J, with 8 bases between the two ends. The CDR3 extends over 12 amino acids. DNA of the CDR3: TGTGCCAGCAGTAAGGGAACCTACGAGCAGTACTTC. Translated, it gives CASSKGTYEQYF.

This clonotype was seen repeatedly, ten times or more. The V call is TRBV7-9, the J call TRBJ2-2, with D maybe TRBD1 (8 bases). This CDR3 has 14 amino acids. The V gene's germline CDR1 is SEHNR and CDR2 FQNEAQ (reference sequence). Trimming removed 9 bases from V and 7 bases from J, with 18 bases in between. CDR3 DNA: TGTGCCAGTGGGACAGGAAGCGGGAACGGGGAGCTGTTTTTT. Translated, it gives CASGTGSGNGELFF.

This clonotype was counted at least ten times. The genes are TRBV9 and TRBJ2-5; perhaps TRBD2 as D (5 bases). V lost 4 bases and J lost 0, with 10 bases in between. This CDR3 is 14 amino acids long. In germline, CDR1 is SGDLS, CDR2 YYNGEE. This CDR3 is CASSRGNDQETQYF. The DNA of the CDR3 is TGTGCCAGCAGCCGAGGGAACGACCAAGAGACCCAGTACTTC.

The gene calls are TRBV15 and TRBJ1-3; D is unclear. The CDR3 covers 15 residues. V was shortened by 1 base and J by 1 base, with 8 bases between the two germline ends. The germline V gene has CDR1 LNHNV and CDR2 YYDKDF (reference sequence). The DNA of the CDR3 is TGTGCCACCAGCAGAGTTATCGCATCTGGAAACACCATATATTTT. Translated: CATSRVIASGNTIYF.

Many counts were recorded for this clonotype. This rearrangement joins TRBV28 to TRBJ1-5; D ambiguous. Deletions cut 4 bases from V and 0 bases from J, with 4 bases between. Germline values: CDR1 MDHEN, CDR2 SYDVKM. This CDR3 is built from 13 residues. As DNA, the CDR3 is TGTGCCAGCAGTTGGAATAGCAATCAGCCCCAGCATTTT. This gives the protein CASSWNSNQPQHF.

This clonotype was counted many times. The V and J genes are TRBV7-8 and TRBJ1-5, with D uncertain. Germline CDR1 SGHVS, CDR2 FQNEAQ. The ends were cut back, 2 bases at V and 6 bases at J, with 5 bases in the middle. The CDR3 contains 12 residues. The DNA of the CDR3 is TGTGCCAGCAGCTTAATAGGTCAGCCCCAGCATTTT. Translated: CASSLIGQPQHF.

In this sample, this clonotype turned up a few times. This chain links TRBV19 with TRBJ1-5; D is possibly TRBD1 (5 bases). The germline V gene encodes CDR1 LNHDA and CDR2 SQIVND (reference sequence). With 5 bases removed from V and 9 bases from J, the gap between germline ends came to 14 bases. There are 13 residues in the CDR3. In DNA, the CDR3 is TGTGCCAGTAGTGCCCAGGGACCTTGGCCCCAGCATTTT. Amino acid sequence: CASSAQGPWPQHF.

This clonotype was detected ten times or more. The V gene is TRBV7-6, the J gene TRBJ1-1; no firm D call. Trimming pared 0 bases from V and 5 bases from J, leaving 10 bases between. Germline V gene sequence: CDR1 SGHVS, CDR2 FNYEAQ. The CDR3 loop spans 14 amino acids. The CDR3 loop reads CASSLAGRETEAFF. The DNA of the CDR3 is TGTGCCAGCAGCTTAGCGGGGAGAGAAACTGAAGCTTTCTTT.

At least ten counts were recorded for this clonotype. The J gene is TRBJ1-5, the V gene TRBV2, with D possibly matching TRBD1 (6 bases). Germline V CDR1 and CDR2: SNHLY, FYNNEI. Deletions cut 4 bases from V and 3 bases from J, with 13 bases between. The CDR3 has 15 amino acids. CDR3 sequence: CASSGGAANNQPQHF. In DNA, the CDR3 is TGTGCCAGCAGTGGGGGGGCAGCCAACAATCAGCCCCAGCATTTT.

The V and J genes are TRBV12-3 or TRBV12-4 and TRBJ1-3; 8 bases are shared with TRBD1. The CDR3 is 16 amino acids. V shed 7 bases and J 3 bases; nucleotides not matched to a gene: 11. This CDR3 is CASKQQGAFGGNTIYF. DNA for the CDR3: TGTGCCAGCAAGCAGCAGGGGGCATTCGGTGGAAACACCATATATTTT.

This clonotype was found a few times. The rearrangement joins TRBV11-2 to TRBJ2-5; D call uncertain. CDR3 length equals 16 residues. V lost 4 bases, J lost 5 bases, and 20 bases lay in between. Germline CDR1 is SGHAT and CDR2 is FQNNGV. CDR3 residues: CASSSVPLTLAETQYF. CDR3 in DNA: TGTGCCAGCAGCTCTGTACCCTTAACCCTCGCGGAGACCCAGTACTTC.

Note on this clonotype: Given a much more abundant clone one base away, this may be a read error. This chain joins TRBV12-3 or TRBV12-4 and TRBJ1-2; D gene uncertain. CDR3 length: 13 residues. The V and J ends lost 10 bases and 4 bases respectively, with 16 bases between them. CDR3 nucleotides: TGTGCCACCCGAAGGTCAGCCCTCTATGGCTACACCTTC. Its protein is CATRRSALYGYTF.

This clonotype was detected ten times or more. CDR3 sequence (DNA): TGTGCCAGCATTCCCATGGGAGAGACGGATTACGAGCAGTACTTC. Protein: CASIPMGETDYEQYF. The V gene is TRBV28, the J gene TRBJ2-7, with D possibly TRBD2 on 5 matching bases. Germline lookup yields CDR1 MDHEN and CDR2 SYDVKM. The V and J ends lost 7 bases and 4 bases respectively, with 20 bases between them. This CDR3 is 15 amino acids long.